This T cell receptor (beta chain) was recovered during a study of shared clonotypes between healthy human individuals (dated by TCRdb to 2020 to 2021). With regard to the full study: The cohort included three men and a couple of women between 18 and 49 years of age. For each donor, three plates each were used for CD4 naive and CD4 memory, two plates were used for CD8 naive, and one plate was used for CD8 memory. To estimate repertoire size and how much clonotype sharing occurs between individuals, the study deeply sequenced the blood TCR repertoires of five or six healthy adults. Leukapheresis yielded between about 0.85 and 9 billion PBMCs per donor. To increase sequencing depth and limit assay-specific biases, different laboratories used diverse techniques to prepare libraries and sequence TCR repertoires.

The CDR3 runs 16 amino acids, cysteine and phenylalanine included. The entry retains the CDR3 DNA only, 48 bases that are in frame from base 1. The germline V gene specifies MDHEN as CDR1 and SYDVKM as CDR2. V is cut back by 5 bases and J by 6 bases, with 8 bases in the junction unmatched. The donors were healthy, HIV-negative adults with no recently reported acute infections or vaccinations. Every donor was a Caucasian adult living in Nashville, Tennessee, USA. CD4+ T cells were enriched by magnetic negative selection; naive cells were then positively selected on CD45RA, and the negative fraction formed the memory subset. After blood collection by leukapheresis, PBMCs were isolated using Ficoll-Histopaque density gradient centrifugation and then cryopreserved in the vapor phase of liquid nitrogen. Analytical flow cytometry was used to check the purity and quantity of each magnetically sorted T cell population. Genomic DNA was isolated from every sorted fraction and measured by UV absorbance on a Nanodrop 2000c.

Using the deep immunoSEQ assay, TCR CDR3 regions were amplified from genomic DNA by multiplex PCR. For each cell subset, the extracted genomic DNA was distributed evenly across all wells of several immunoSEQ 96-well plates, and each plate served as one replicate. Each replicate PCR for sorted subsets received roughly 0.2 ug genomic DNA, equal to tens of thousands of T cell genomes. Purified libraries were quantified with a Qubit 3.0 fluorometer, sized on a Bioanalyzer 2100, and re-quantified with the KAPA Library Quantification kit. Each immunoSEQ 96-well plate was sequenced on its own single-read 150-cycle Illumina NextSeq 550 flow cell. On the authors' methods: Because the immunoSEQ output held only junctional sequences and lacked quality scores, the filtering could not match the filtering applied to full-length reads. To assign V/J genes and CDR3, sequences were annotated against IMGT germline references using PyIR, a Python wrapper for IgBLAST v1.9. Reads with weak V/J assignments (E-value above 1e-6), missing CDR3, stop codons, out-of-frame junctions, or ambiguous translated residues were removed. V3J clonotypes were defined as sequences sharing an identical inferred V gene, J gene, and CDR3 amino acid sequence. To compute the percentage overlap between repertoires, the number of shared unique clonotypes was divided by the size of the smaller repertoire. RTK rarefaction, the Chao1 estimator, and Recon v2.1 estimates of unobserved clonotypes were used to assess repertoire richness. OLGA was used to compute generation probabilities for all TCRbeta clonotypes that the gDNA method yielded from a few donors. This is the immuneACCESS table as TCRdb keeps it, with only in-frame sequences that have V and J called. A part of the clones is gone; compared with another copy, unresolved V genes explain less than half, and the rest is unexplained. V, J and clone size reflect that table, while D and trimming were determined from the DNA. In all, the sample holds fewer than 1.6 million clones, and less than 99% of those were seen once. Over 0.3% of the sample lies in the top ten.

Findings and caveats that apply to the study as a whole: Naive subsets generally had larger estimated clonotype richness than memory subsets. Based on pairwise subsampling, the degree of clonotype sharing among donors was expected to be affected by sequencing depth. Incomplete sequencing was indicated by rarefaction of sorted-subset datasets, despite the large sequencing depth. Compared with non-shared clonotypes, the clonotypes found in all four sorted-subset donors had higher generation probabilities. The genetic and exposure-history diversity represented was limited by the small number of donors. Sampling was restricted to blood, and TCR repertoires in tissue are likely to differ from TCR repertoires in blood. When four donors were compared, the shared fraction of clonotypes was 5% to 6.5% for naive CD4, 3.5% for naive CD8, about 2.5% for memory CD4, and 0.35% to 0.4% for memory CD8.

This clone appeared once. Its antigen is still unknown. Base qualities are missing; no much larger clone stands one base away. The chain was built from TRBV28 and TRBJ2-2; TRBD2 aligns with 11 central bases. Sequencing used naive CD4+ T cells sorted from blood. In the paper's terms, the cell subset or site label means: CD45RA+ positively selected. The TCR originated in a man younger than 40 in good health. Here the CDR3 is given as CASSLTLAGGPGELFF. The nucleotide sequence is TGTGCCAGCAGTCTTACCTTAGCGGGAGGGCCCGGGGAGCTGTTTTTT.